The entry below describes one T cell receptor (beta chain). This sample stems from a study of blood T cell repertoires in COVID-19. Study in general: Acute and convalescent COVID-19 samples came from the United States, Italy and Spain. In each case, the material was cDNA or gDNA derived from T cells, B-cell-depleted T cells, or PBMCs.

Under the authors' procedure: Amplification of reference gene primers provided the estimated nucleated cell counts. Profiling relied on immunoSEQ multiplex PCR, and the TCRdb table lists in-frame clones only, not all of them. The V and J calls and clone size are taken from that table; D and trimming were inferred from the DNA. Among approximately 320,000 clones listed, roughly 85% were seen once. Germline V CDR1 and CDR2: SGDLS, YYNGEE. The V end was cut by 1 base, the J end by 2 bases, with 6 bases between. The length of the CDR3 is 13 residues. Sample: peripheral blood. The source of this sequence is a human donor in a cohort sampled during active COVID-19. The chain employs TRBV9 and TRBJ1-1; D not resolved. The CDR3: CASSVISNTEAFF. In DNA form, the CDR3 reads TGTGCCAGCAGCGTAATCAGTAACACTGAAGCTTTCTTT.